The following is a T cell receptor (beta chain) sequence with its context. This clonotype was recorded a few times. Its antigen remains undetermined. Per-nucleotide qualities are absent, and no much larger clonotype sits a single base away. These data come from a study of T cells in Graves' hyperthyroidism and ophthalmopathy (dated by TCRdb to the late 2010s). With respect to the entire study: Peripheral blood samples were taken at the time of initial diagnosis, prior to any treatment. To identify TCR V-J signatures that set the groups apart, the researchers used a discovery cohort of 100 patients, made up of under 50 with Graves' ophthalmopathy and some 55 with stable Graves' hyperthyroidism. Whether ophthalmopathy could be predicted prospectively was tested in an independent validation cohort made up of under 20 hyperthyroidism patients plus 17 patients who later progressed to ophthalmopathy. For training and testing, the roughly 93 patients in the discovery cohort were randomly divided in a 7:3 ratio. The study also compared thyroid tissue and blood T-cell repertoires from over 5 Graves' hyperthyroidism patients. After blood sampling, hyperthyroidism patients were treated with methimazole at a starting dose of 30 mg daily, and ophthalmopathy patients were treated with high-dose intravenous methylprednisolone. TCR Vbeta CDR3 sequencing of 140 or so peripheral blood samples (fewer than 45 ophthalmopathy, 75 hyperthyroidism and roughly 17 progressor patients) is reported in the paper. Study-level results and caveats: A model built on a 13 V-J signature distinguished ophthalmopathy from stable hyperthyroidism, reaching roughly 88% sensitivity and 81% to 83% specificity in cross-validation and 80%/75% in testing. Blood samples also contained most of the expanded thyroid clonotypes (frequency above 0.001), which suggests that blood repertoires may reflect thyroid immune responses. During validation, the model predicted progression to ophthalmopathy a median of around 7 months ahead of onset, with around 71% sensitivity and under 85% specificity. No statistical method was used to fix the sample size in advance, and group allocation was not hidden from the investigators.

A patient counted as having stable Graves' hyperthyroidism if no progression to ophthalmopathy occurred over 18 months of follow-up. Hyperthyroidism patients were newly diagnosed, with disease duration under 2 months, and aged 18 to 65 years. Any patient with an uncontrolled infection, another autoimmune disease, pregnancy or lactation was excluded. Clinical symptoms, serum thyroxine and TRAb, thyroid ultrasound, and orbital computed tomography formed the basis for the diagnoses. PBMCs were separated from roughly 10 ml of fresh peripheral blood using Ficoll-Paque density gradient centrifugation. Total RNA was extracted with Trizol reagent, and quality was checked on an Agilent 2100 Bioanalyzer. TCR beta CDR3 regions were amplified from RNA transcripts. For the first round of RT-PCR on the TCR CDR3, the HTBI primer set was used together with the Qiagen OneStep RT-PCR kit. Libraries were constructed in a second round of multiplex PCR, after which size selection and purification were performed. Sequencing of the libraries was done on an Illumina HiSeq2000 using paired-end 100 bp reads. In the original analysis: SOAPnuke was used to process the raw data, removing reads that contained adapters or uncalled bases, had a mean Phred below 15, or lacked an exact match to the constant primer or identifier. High-quality paired reads were merged using COPE v1.2.5, and each unique nucleotide sequence was defined as a clonotype. MiTCR v1.1 was used to align the clonotypes against IMGT TRBV, TRBD and TRBJ reference segments. Only V-J combinations with frequency above 0.0001, covering approximately 99% of repertoires, were analysed. A TCS score was defined as the ratio of F50 (clonal expansion) to E x V (chaos), with BLOSUM62-based TCRdist applied between CDR3 peptides within each V-J. Welch's t-statistics and random forest reduced around 510 V-J features to about 13, which were used in a naive Bayes classifier (R e1071). Using fastp trimming at Q25 and MiXCR clonotype assembly, TCRdb reanalyzed the public sequencing data and kept in-frame beta chains. Under each unique CDR3 protein, matching rows form one entry showing the most common genes and DNA. The V and J calls come from TCRdb's annotation, not from the publication. The sample table contains about 380,000 distinct CDR3 sequences; only one count was recorded for around 13% of them. 9.5% to 12% of the sample rests with the top ten.

This clonotype was sampled from a woman aged 60-75 years with Graves' hyperthyroidism. The sample was blood.

The CDR3 region: CATSDLGPKPYSNQPQHF. Read as DNA, the sequence is TGTGCCACCAGTGATTTGGGCCCGAAACCATATAGCAATCAGCCCCAGCATTTT. This sequence uses TRBV24-1 and TRBJ1-5; a confident D gene designation cannot be given. Based on the germline V gene, the CDR1 and CDR2 sequences are KGHDR and SFDVKD. Measured from the cysteine to the phenylalanine, the CDR3 is 18 residues long. The entry retains the CDR3 DNA only, 54 bases that are in frame from base 1. Relative to germline, V is 0 bases shorter and J is 0 bases shorter, with 14 bases between their ends.